A single sample gave rise to the 12 T cell receptor beta chains below, sequenced in a study of T cells in Graves' hyperthyroidism and ophthalmopathy. The source material, RNA transcripts, was used to amplify TCR beta CDR3 regions. Primed by the HTBI set, a first-round RT-PCR was run on the TCR CDR3. Each CDR3 protein gets one entry after TCRdb re-called the multiplex PCR reads with MiXCR. The sample lists 800,000 or so distinct CDR3 sequences; over 35% were seen once. Sequencing used blood. The source of these receptors is a man aged 18 to 35 with Graves' hyperthyroidism.

V gene TRBV12-3 or TRBV12-4 combines with J gene TRBJ1-5, with D hard to call. Near its end, the DNA agrees better with TRBJ2-3, so the J call may be wrong. The CDR3 extends over 12 amino acids. The DNA for the CDR3 is TGTGCCAGCAGTTTGATGAATCAGCCCCAGTATTTT. Translated: CASSLMNQPQYF.

V and J are TRBV30 and TRBJ1-3, with D maybe TRBD1 (5 bases). In germline, CDR1 is GTSNPN, CDR2 SVGIG (reference sequence). Trimming removed 5 bases from V and 2 bases from J, with 7 bases in between. The CDR3 totals 12 residues. CDR3 sequence reads: CAWDSAGNTIYF. In DNA form, the CDR3 reads TGTGCCTGGGACAGTGCTGGAAACACCATATATTTT.

Comment on this clonotype: At one end the junction does not follow the germline gene, possibly because of a read error. This rearrangement joins TRBV5-5 to TRBJ1-2, with D unclear. This CDR3 comprises 14 residues. Germline-derived CDR1 and CDR2 are SGHKS and YYEKEE (reference sequence). CDR3 nucleotides: TGTGCCTGCAGCTTGAACGGAGCTAACTATGGCTACACCTTC. It is translated as CACSLNGANYGYTF.

With regard to this clonotype: A much larger clone lies one base from this, so it may be a read error. The gene calls are TRBV15 and TRBJ2-7; 9 bases map to TRBD2. V shed 1 base, J shed 3 bases, and the junction held 13 bases outside the gene matches. Germline assignment: CDR1 LNHNV and CDR2 YYDKDF (reference sequence). The CDR3 length is 18 residues. The CDR3 region has the DNA TGTGCCACCAGCAGAGTTCCCCTTAGCGGGGGAACTAACTACGAGCAGTACTTC. It translates to CATSRVPLSGGTNYEQYF.

The chain recombines TRBV6-2 or TRBV6-3 with TRBJ2-2; D not resolved. CDR1 is MNHEY and CDR2 is SVGEGT in the germline V gene. This CDR3 comprises 11 residues. The germline V and J ends were trimmed by 8 bases and 5 bases, with 6 bases remaining between them. CDR3 nucleotide sequence: TGTGCCAGCCTTTGGACCGGGGAGCTGTTTTTT. Its translation is CASLWTGELFF.

The chain combines TRBV29-1 with TRBJ1-2; 8 bases line up with TRBD1. The CDR3 spans 14 residues. The ends lost 7 bases at V and 4 bases at J; junction bases unmatched: 11. CDR1 is SQVTM and CDR2 is ANQGSEA in the germline V gene. The CDR3 spells CSAMIGTGTYGYTF. In nucleotides, the CDR3 is TGCAGCGCCATGATAGGGACAGGAACCTATGGCTACACCTTC. Drawing the rest from reference TRBV29-1 and TRBJ1-2, the complete variable domain is SAVISQKPSRDICQRGTSLTIQCQVDSQVTMMFWYRQQPGQSLTLIATANQGSEATYESGFVIDKFPISRPNLTFSTLTVSNMSPEDSSIYLCSAMIGTGTYGYTFGSGTRLTVV.

This clonotype was picked up a small number of times. The V gene is TRBV4-1, the J gene TRBJ1-5, with D uncertain. Trimming shortened V by 4 bases and J by 6 bases, and 19 bases separated the two germline ends. Germline V gives CDR1 MGHRA, CDR2 YSYEKL. The CDR3 contains 16 residues. The CDR3 protein is CASSPGHGEGSQPQHF. The CDR3 nucleotides read TGCGCCAGCAGCCCAGGTCATGGGGAGGGCAGTCAGCCCCAGCATTTT.

The chain carries TRBV7-8 and TRBJ1-2; D gene ambiguous. The V end was cut by 7 bases, the J end by 7 bases, with 13 bases between. CDR3 length: 12 residues. CDR1 and CDR2 from the germline V gene are SGHVS and FQNEAQ. In nucleotides, the CDR3 is TGTGCCAGCACCGTGGGCTCTCTTGGCTACACCTTC. Its translation: CASTVGSLGYTF.

V is TRBV7-8 and J is TRBJ1-3; unclear D gene. V lost 5 bases to trimming and J lost 8 bases, with 22 bases between them. From germline, CDR1 is SGHVS and CDR2 FQNEAQ. This CDR3 is built from 16 residues. The DNA of the CDR3 is TGTGCCAGCAGCCAAGATTCGGTGAGGGTTGCGGACACCATATATTTT. Amino acid sequence: CASSQDSVRVADTIYF.

V usage is TRBV7-2 and J usage is TRBJ2-5, with TRBD2 matching 7 bases. The CDR3 totals 17 residues. Per the germline V gene, CDR1 is SGHTA and CDR2 is FQGNSA. The J segment lost 5 bases and the V segment lost 2 bases, leaving 14 bases of the junction unmatched. Written as DNA, the CDR3 is TGTGCCAGCAGCTTATTTGCTCTCTCGGGGGGTGGGGAGACCCAGTACTTC. Translating it yields CASSLFALSGGGETQYF. The variable domain in full, with the rest retrieved from reference TRBV7-2 and TRBJ2-5, is GAGVSQSPSNKVTEKGKDVELRCDPISGHTALYWYRQSLGQGLEFLIYFQGNSAPDKSGLPSDRFSAERTGGSVSTLTIQRTQQEDSAVYLCASSLFALSGGGETQYFGPGTRLLVL.

Turning to this clonotype: A read error may be the cause here, since a much bigger clone is one base away. The chain carries TRBV19 and TRBJ1-1; no clear D. The V end was cut by 3 bases, the J end by 6 bases, with 11 bases between. Looked up from germline, CDR1 is LNHDA and CDR2 is SQIVND (reference sequence). This CDR3 is 13 amino acids long. The CDR3 DNA is TGTGCCAGTAGTATTGGAGCCACGGCTGAAGCTTTCTTT. It codes for CASSIGATAEAFF. The entire variable domain, with the rest obtained from reference TRBV19 and TRBJ1-1, is as follows: DGGITQSPKYLFRKEGQNVTLSCEQNLNHDAMYWYRQDPGQGLRLIYYSQIVNDFQKGDIAEGYSVSREKKESFPLTVTSAQKNPTAFYLCASSIGATAEAFFGQGTRLTVV.

This clonotype has at least ten counts. V usage is TRBV7-8 and J usage is TRBJ1-3; 7 bases are a match to TRBD1. The V segment lost 1 base and the J segment 8 bases; nucleotides outside the gene matches: 8. Germline CDR1 and CDR2: SGHVS and FQNEAQ. This CDR3 region has 15 residues. The CDR3 loop is CASSLVAGGLDTIYF. For the CDR3, the DNA is TGTGCCAGCAGCTTAGTGGCAGGGGGTTTGGACACCATATATTTT.